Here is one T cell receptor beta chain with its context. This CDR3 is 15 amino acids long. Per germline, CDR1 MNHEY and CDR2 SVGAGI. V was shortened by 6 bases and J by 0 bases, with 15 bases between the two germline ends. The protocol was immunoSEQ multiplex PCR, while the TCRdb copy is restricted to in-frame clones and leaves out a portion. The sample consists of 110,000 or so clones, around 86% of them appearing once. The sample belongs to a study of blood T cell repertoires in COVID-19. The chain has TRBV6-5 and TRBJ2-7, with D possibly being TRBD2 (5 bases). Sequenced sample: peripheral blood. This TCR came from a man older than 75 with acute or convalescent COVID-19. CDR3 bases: TGTGCCAGCAGGACGAAGGACTTGAACTCCTACGAGCAGTACTTC. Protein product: CASRTKDLNSYEQYF.